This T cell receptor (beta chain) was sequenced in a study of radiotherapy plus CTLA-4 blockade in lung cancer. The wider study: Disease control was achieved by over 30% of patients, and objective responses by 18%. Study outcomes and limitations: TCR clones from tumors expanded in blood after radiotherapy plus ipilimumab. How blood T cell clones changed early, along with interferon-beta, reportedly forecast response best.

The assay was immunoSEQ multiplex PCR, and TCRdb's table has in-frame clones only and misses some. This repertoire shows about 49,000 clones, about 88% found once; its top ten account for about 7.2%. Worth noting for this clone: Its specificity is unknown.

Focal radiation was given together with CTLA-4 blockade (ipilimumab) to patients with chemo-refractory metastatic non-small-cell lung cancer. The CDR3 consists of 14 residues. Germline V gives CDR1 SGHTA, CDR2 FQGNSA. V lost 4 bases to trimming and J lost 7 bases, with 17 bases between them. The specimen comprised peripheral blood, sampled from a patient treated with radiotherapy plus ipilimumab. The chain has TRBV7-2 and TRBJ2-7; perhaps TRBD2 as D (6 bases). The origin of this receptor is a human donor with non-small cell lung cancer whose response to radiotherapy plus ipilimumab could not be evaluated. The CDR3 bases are TGTGCCAGCAGCTCACAAGCGGGCTCTCGGGAGCAGTACTTC. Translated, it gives CASSSQAGSREQYF. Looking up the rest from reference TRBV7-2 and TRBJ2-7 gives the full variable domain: GAGVSQSPSNKVTEKGKDVELRCDPISGHTALYWYRQSLGQGLEFLIYFQGNSAPDKSGLPSDRFSAERTGGSVSTLTIQRTQQEDSAVYLCASSSQAGSREQYFGPGTRLTVT.